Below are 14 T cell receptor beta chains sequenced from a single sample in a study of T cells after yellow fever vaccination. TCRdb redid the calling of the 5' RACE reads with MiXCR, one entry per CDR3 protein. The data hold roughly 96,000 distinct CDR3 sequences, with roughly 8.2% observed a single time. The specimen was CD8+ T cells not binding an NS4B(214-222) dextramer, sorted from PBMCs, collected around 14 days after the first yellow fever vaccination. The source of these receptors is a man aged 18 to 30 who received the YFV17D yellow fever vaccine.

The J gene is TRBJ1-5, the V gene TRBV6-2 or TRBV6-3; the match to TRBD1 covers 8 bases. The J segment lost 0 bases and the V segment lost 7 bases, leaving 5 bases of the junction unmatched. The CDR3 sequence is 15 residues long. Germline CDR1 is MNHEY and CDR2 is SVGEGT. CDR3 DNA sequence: TGTGCCAGCACTCAGGACAGGGATAGCAATCAGCCCCAGCATTTT. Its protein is CASTQDRDSNQPQHF.

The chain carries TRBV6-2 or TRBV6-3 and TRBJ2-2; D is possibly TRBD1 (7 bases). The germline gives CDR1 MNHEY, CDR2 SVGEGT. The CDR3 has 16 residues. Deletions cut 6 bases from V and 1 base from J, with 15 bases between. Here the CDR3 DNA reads TGTGCCAGCAGCCACCGACAGGGAGGGAACACCGGGGAGCTGTTTTTT. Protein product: CASSHRQGGNTGELFF.

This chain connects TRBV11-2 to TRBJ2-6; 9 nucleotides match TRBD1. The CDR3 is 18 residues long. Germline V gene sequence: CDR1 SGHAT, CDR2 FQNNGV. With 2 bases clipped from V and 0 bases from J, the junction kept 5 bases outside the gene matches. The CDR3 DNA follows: TGTGCCAGCAGCTTATATCGGACAGGGGCCTCTGGGGCCAACGTCCTGACTTTC. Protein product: CASSLYRTGASGANVLTF.

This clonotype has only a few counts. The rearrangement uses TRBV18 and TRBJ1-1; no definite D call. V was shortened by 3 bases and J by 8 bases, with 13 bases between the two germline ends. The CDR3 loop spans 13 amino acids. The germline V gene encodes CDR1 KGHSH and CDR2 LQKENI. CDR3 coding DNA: TGTGCCAGCTCACCTTCCAGACTGCTGGAAGCTTTCTTT. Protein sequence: CASSPSRLLEAFF. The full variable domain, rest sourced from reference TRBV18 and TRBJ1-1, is NAGVMQNPRHLVRRRGQEARLRCSPMKGHSHVYWYRQLPEEGLKFMVYLQKENIIDESGMPKERFSAEFPKEGPSILRIQQVVRGDSAAYFCASSPSRLLEAFFGQGTRLTVV.

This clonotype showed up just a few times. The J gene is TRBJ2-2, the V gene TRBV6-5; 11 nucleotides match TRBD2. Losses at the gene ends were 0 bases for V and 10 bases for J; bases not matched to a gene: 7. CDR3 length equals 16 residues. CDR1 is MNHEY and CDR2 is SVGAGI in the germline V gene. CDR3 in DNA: TGTGCCAGCAGTTACTCTTCTAGCGGGGGGACGGCGGAGCTGTTTTTT. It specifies CASSYSSSGGTAELFF.

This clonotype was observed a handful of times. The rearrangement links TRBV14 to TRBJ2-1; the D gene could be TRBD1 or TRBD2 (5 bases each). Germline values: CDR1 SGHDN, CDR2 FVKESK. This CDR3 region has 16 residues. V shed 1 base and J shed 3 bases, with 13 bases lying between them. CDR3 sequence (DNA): TGTGCCAGCAGCCAAGCCGTCGGGGCGGTCTACAATGAGCAGTTCTTC. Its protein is CASSQAVGAVYNEQFF.

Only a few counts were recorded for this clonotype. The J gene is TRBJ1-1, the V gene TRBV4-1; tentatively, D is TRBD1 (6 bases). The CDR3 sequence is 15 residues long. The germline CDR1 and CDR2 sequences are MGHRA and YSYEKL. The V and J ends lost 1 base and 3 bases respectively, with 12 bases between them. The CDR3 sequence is CASSQGWGADTEAFF. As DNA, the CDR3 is TGCGCCAGCAGCCAAGGGTGGGGGGCGGACACTGAAGCTTTCTTT.

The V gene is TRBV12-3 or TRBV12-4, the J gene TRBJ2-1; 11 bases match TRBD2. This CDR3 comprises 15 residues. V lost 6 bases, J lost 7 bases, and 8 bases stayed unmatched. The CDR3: CASRPRLAGWNEQFF. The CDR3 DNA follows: TGTGCCAGCAGACCCCGACTAGCGGGGTGGAATGAGCAGTTCTTC.

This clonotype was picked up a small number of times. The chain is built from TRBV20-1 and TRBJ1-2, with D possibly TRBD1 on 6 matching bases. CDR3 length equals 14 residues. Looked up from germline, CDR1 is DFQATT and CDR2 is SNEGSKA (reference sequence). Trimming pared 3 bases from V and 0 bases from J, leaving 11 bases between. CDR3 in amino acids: CSASDRTANYGYTF. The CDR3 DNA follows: TGCAGTGCTAGTGATCGGACAGCTAACTATGGCTACACCTTC.

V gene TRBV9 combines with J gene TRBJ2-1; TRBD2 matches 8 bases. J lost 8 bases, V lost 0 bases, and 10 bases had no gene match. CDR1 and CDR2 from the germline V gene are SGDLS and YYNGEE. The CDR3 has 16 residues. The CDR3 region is CASSVGRGGTRDEQFF. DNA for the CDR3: TGTGCCAGCAGCGTAGGGAGAGGGGGGACTAGGGATGAGCAGTTCTTC.

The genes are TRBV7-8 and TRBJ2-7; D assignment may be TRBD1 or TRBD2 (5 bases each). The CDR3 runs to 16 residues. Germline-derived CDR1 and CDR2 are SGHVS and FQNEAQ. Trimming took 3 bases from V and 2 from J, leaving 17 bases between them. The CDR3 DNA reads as TGTGCCAGCAGCTTGGGGGATCCTCGCCCCACCTACGAGCAGTACTTC. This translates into CASSLGDPRPTYEQYF.

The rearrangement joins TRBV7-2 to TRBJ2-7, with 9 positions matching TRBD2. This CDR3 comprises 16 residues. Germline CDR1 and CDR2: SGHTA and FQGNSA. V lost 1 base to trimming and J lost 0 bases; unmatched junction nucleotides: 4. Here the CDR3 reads CASSLGSGGSSYEQYF. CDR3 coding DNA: TGTGCCAGCAGCTTAGGTAGCGGGGGAAGCTCCTACGAGCAGTACTTC. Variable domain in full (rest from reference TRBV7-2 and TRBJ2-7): GAGVSQSPSNKVTEKGKDVELRCDPISGHTALYWYRQSLGQGLEFLIYFQGNSAPDKSGLPSDRFSAERTGGSVSTLTIQRTQQEDSAVYLCASSLGSGGSSYEQYFGPGTRLTVT.

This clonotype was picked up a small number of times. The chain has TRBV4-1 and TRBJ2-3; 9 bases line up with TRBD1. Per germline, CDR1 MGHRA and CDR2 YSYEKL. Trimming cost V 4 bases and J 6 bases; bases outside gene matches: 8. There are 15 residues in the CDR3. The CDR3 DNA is TGCGCCAGCAGCCTCCCACAGGGGGCCCTGGATACGCAGTATTTT. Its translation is CASSLPQGALDTQYF.

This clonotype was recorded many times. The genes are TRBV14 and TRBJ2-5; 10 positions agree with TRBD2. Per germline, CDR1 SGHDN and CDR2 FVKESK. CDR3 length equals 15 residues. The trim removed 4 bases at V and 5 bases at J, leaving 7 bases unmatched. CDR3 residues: CASSPTPGLAETQYF. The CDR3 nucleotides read TGTGCCAGCAGCCCTACCCCGGGACTAGCGGAGACCCAGTACTTC.